This T cell receptor (beta chain) was recorded in a study of T-cell memory formation after mild COVID-19. Study findings and constraints: While clones contracting from day 15 to 85 were balanced between CD4 and CD8, later expanders leaned CD4+. Detection of some responders pre-infection suggested pre-existing cross-reactive memory T cells participated.

This CDR3 is built from 14 residues. CDR1 is DFQATT, CDR2 SNEGSKA, per germline (reference sequence). Via MiXCR, TCRdb re-called the 5' RACE reads, giving one row per CDR3 protein. Of roughly 400,000 distinct CDR3 sequences in the sample, about a sixth were seen once. Regarding this clonotype: What it recognizes is unknown.

What was sequenced was PBMCs or a T cell subset sorted from them (not recorded which). The clonotype comes from a man aged 18 to 29 who had mild COVID-19 (a few samples of this study predate the infection). Cell type and time point are not known. The genes are TRBV20-1 and TRBJ1-1, with D unresolved. The CDR3 DNA reads as TGCAGAGCTGCAGATTCTTTTCGACACACTGAAGCTTTCTTT. Protein product: CRAADSFRHTEAFF.